This T cell receptor beta chain was sequenced in a study of T-cell reconstitution after alpha-beta-depleted transplantation in children. This clonotype was counted at least ten times. Researchers prepared the TCRbeta library using unique molecular identifiers, the study reports. TCRdb processed the PCR reads anew with MiXCR; each CDR3 protein has one entry. Of 200,000 to 300,000 distinct CDR3 sequences detected, about 12% appear once; the ten largest clones hold around 2.5%. Germline CDR1 LGHNA, CDR2 YSLEER. This CDR3 has 18 residues. With V trimmed by 4 bases and J by 3 bases, 13 bases remained unmatched.

The origin of this receptor is a human donor who donated a stem cell graft to a child with acute lymphoblastic leukemia. The V call is TRBV4-3, the J call TRBJ1-4; 8 nucleotides match TRBD1. The material sequenced was PBMCs from the stem cell graft donor, taken from the stem cell graft. CDR3 sequence reads: CASSRLWTGKMANEKLFF. CDR3 coding DNA: TGCGCCAGCAGCCGTCTGTGGACAGGGAAGATGGCTAATGAAAAACTGTTTTTT.